This entry lists 24 T cell receptor beta chains sequenced from one sample in a study of cytomegalovirus exposure and HLA in healthy donors. The primer mix had 60 Vbeta and 13 Jbeta primers. Data came from immunoSEQ multiplex PCR; TCRdb stores just in-frame clones and leaves some out. The sample has roughly 120,000 clones; about 8% are singletons. The sample consisted of PBMCs. These receptor sequences come from a middle-aged woman in good health and CMV-seropositive.

The rearrangement joins TRBV19 to TRBJ1-1, with unresolved D. The V and J ends lost 7 bases and 1 base respectively, with 10 bases between them. The CDR3 is 13 amino acids. Germline loops: CDR1 LNHDA, CDR2 SQIVND (reference sequence). DNA for the CDR3: TGTGCCAGTACTCCGGGGTGGAACACTGAAGCTTTCTTT. It translates to CASTPGWNTEAFF.

V and J are TRBV11-2 and TRBJ1-1; maybe TRBD1 (6 bases). The CDR3 contains 13 residues. V shed 2 bases and J shed 5 bases, with 9 bases lying between them. Looked up from germline, CDR1 is SGHAT and CDR2 is FQNNGV. As DNA, the CDR3 is TGTGCCAGCAGCTTAACAGGGTTGACTGAAGCTTTCTTT. Its translation: CASSLTGLTEAFF.

The V gene is TRBV7-8, the J gene TRBJ1-5; D is possibly TRBD1 (5 bases). V was shortened by 10 bases and J by 0 bases, with 25 bases between the two germline ends. This CDR3 contains 18 residues. Germline lookup yields CDR1 SGHVS and CDR2 FQNEAQ. The CDR3, as DNA: TGTGCCACTACCATTACCGTAGCGGGGCCCGGTAGCAATCAGCCCCAGCATTTT. Its translation: CATTITVAGPGSNQPQHF.

The chain carries TRBV5-1 and TRBJ1-1; no clear D gene. V was shortened by 0 bases and J by 1 base, with 7 bases between the two germline ends. Germline CDR1 reads SGHRS; CDR2 reads YFSETQ. The CDR3 length is 14 residues. The CDR3 spells CASSLGAGNTEAFF. The CDR3 DNA reads as TGCGCCAGCAGCTTGGGGGCCGGGAACACTGAAGCTTTCTTT.

Only a few counts were recorded for this clone. The chain links TRBV6-5 to TRBJ1-1; D gene uncertain. The CDR3 loop spans 15 amino acids. The V gene's germline CDR1 is MNHEY and CDR2 SVGAGI. V shed 4 bases and J shed 0 bases, with 12 bases lying between them. The CDR3 protein is CASSFLEELNTEAFF. For the CDR3, the DNA is TGTGCCAGCAGTTTCCTTGAGGAGCTGAACACTGAAGCTTTCTTT.

A few counts support this clone. The chain recombines TRBV4-1 with TRBJ1-1; D is perhaps TRBD1 (6 bases). V was shortened by 0 bases and J by 5 bases, with 13 bases between the two germline ends. The CDR3 extends over 15 amino acids. Germline V gene sequence: CDR1 MGHRA, CDR2 YSYEKL. The CDR3 nucleotides read TGCGCCAGCAGCCAAGAGGCGGGGGCAAAGACTGAAGCTTTCTTT. Protein product: CASSQEAGAKTEAFF.

The rearrangement joins TRBV2 to TRBJ1-1, with TRBD1 identical over 7 bases. The CDR3 is 13 amino acids. The V gene's germline CDR1 is SNHLY and CDR2 FYNNEI. With V trimmed by 5 bases and J by 4 bases, 4 bases remained unmatched. CDR3 amino acids: CASSLSGGTEAFF. The CDR3 DNA sequence: TGTGCCAGCAGTCTTTCAGGGGGCACTGAAGCTTTCTTT.

The genes are TRBV5-1 and TRBJ2-2, with TRBD1 identical over 8 bases. Trimming cost V 4 bases and J 4 bases; bases outside gene matches: 6. Germline lookup yields CDR1 SGHRS and CDR2 YFSETQ. The CDR3 is 15 residues long. The CDR3 loop is CASSTTGVGTGELFF. As DNA, the CDR3 is TGCGCCAGCAGCACGACAGGGGTCGGCACCGGGGAGCTGTTTTTT.

This clone was found a few times. The J gene is TRBJ1-1, the V gene TRBV5-4; 9 nucleotides line up with TRBD1. V lost 4 bases and J lost 4; bases outside the gene matches: 2. CDR1 and CDR2 from the germline V gene are SGHNT and YYREEE (reference sequence). This CDR3 is 13 amino acids long. As DNA, the CDR3 is TGTGCCAGCAGCCTACAGGGGGCCACTGAAGCTTTCTTT. Its translation is CASSLQGATEAFF.

This clone was seen a handful of times. This chain uses TRBV10-2 with TRBJ1-4; the D gene is possibly TRBD1 (5 bases). Germline CDR1 is WSHSY and CDR2 is SAAADI. The V and J ends lost 8 bases and 8 bases respectively, with 18 bases between them. The CDR3 runs to 14 residues. CDR3 sequence reads: CASGGGSGREKLFF. DNA for the CDR3: TGCGCCAGCGGCGGGGGTAGCGGTAGGGAAAAACTGTTTTTT.

V gene TRBV29-1 combines with J gene TRBJ2-2; TRBD1 is a possible D gene (5 bases). Germline V gene data show CDR1 as SQVTM and CDR2 as ANQGSEA. Trimming removed 5 bases at V and 0 bases at J, with 13 bases between. There are 15 residues in the CDR3. CDR3 nucleotide sequence: TGCAGCGTTAGTGACAGCATCGCGAACACCGGGGAGCTGTTTTTT. Protein sequence: CSVSDSIANTGELFF.

This chain uses TRBV5-5 with TRBJ2-1; 7 bases fit TRBD2. Unmatched junction bases numbered 5, after V lost 2 bases and J lost 6 bases. This CDR3 is built from 14 residues. Germline CDR1 is SGHKS and CDR2 is YYEKEE (reference sequence). The CDR3 loop reads CASSLGDYFNEQFF. The CDR3 region has the DNA TGTGCCAGCAGCTTAGGGGACTACTTCAATGAGCAGTTCTTC. The variable domain in full, with the rest retrieved from reference TRBV5-5 and TRBJ2-1, is DAGVTQSPTHLIKTRGQQVTLRCSPISGHKSVSWYQQVLGQGPQFIFQYYEKEERGRGNFPDRFSARQFPNYSSELNVNALLLGDSALYLCASSLGDYFNEQFFGPGTRLTVL.

V gene TRBV7-9 combines with J gene TRBJ1-2; D is uncertain. Germline loops: CDR1 SEHNR, CDR2 FQNEAQ (reference sequence). This CDR3 spans 14 amino acids. V lost 1 base, J lost 3 bases, and 9 bases lay in between. The CDR3 region has the DNA TGTGCCAGCAGCTTAGATGCGATCTACTATGGCTACACCTTC. Its protein is CASSLDAIYYGYTF.

Only a few counts were recorded for this clone. CDR3 in amino acids: CAITQTWNTEAFF. The DNA for the CDR3 is TGTGCCATCACCCAAACTTGGAACACTGAAGCTTTCTTT. The chain links TRBV10-3 to TRBJ1-1; no definite D call. The CDR3 is 13 amino acids. Germline V gene sequence: CDR1 ENHRY, CDR2 SYGVKD. Trimming cost V 7 bases and J 1 base, with 10 bases left between them.

The rearrangement joins TRBV10-3 to TRBJ1-1; 7 bases are shared with TRBD1. V shed 11 bases, J shed 0 bases, and the junction held 12 bases outside the gene matches. The CDR3 loop spans 15 amino acids. From germline, CDR1 is ENHRY and CDR2 SYGVKD. The CDR3 coding sequence is TGTGCCGCCCGGCGACAGGGTCCTTTGAACACTGAAGCTTTCTTT. Encoded protein: CAARRQGPLNTEAFF.

The sample holds a few counts of this clone. V is TRBV5-1 and J is TRBJ1-1; maybe TRBD1 (5 bases). The CDR3 extends over 13 amino acids. The germline CDR1 and CDR2 sequences are SGHRS and YFSETQ. The V gene lost 1 base and the J gene lost 3 bases, with 7 bases spanning the gap. The CDR3 region has the DNA TGCGCCAGCAGCTTGTCAGGGTACACTGAAGCTTTCTTT. Translating it yields CASSLSGYTEAFF.

This clone has just a few counts. The genes are TRBV14 and TRBJ1-1; D is undetermined. CDR1 is SGHDN, CDR2 FVKESK, per germline. The V gene lost 5 bases and the J gene lost 3 bases, with 7 bases spanning the gap. The CDR3 length is 12 residues. CDR3 sequence reads: CASSLSHTEAFF. In nucleotides, the CDR3 is TGTGCCAGCAGCTTATCCCACACTGAAGCTTTCTTT.

J is TRBJ1-2 and V is TRBV10-1, with D uncertain. Per the germline V gene, CDR1 is WNHNN and CDR2 is SYGVQD (reference sequence). Trimming cost V 5 bases and J 0 bases, with 10 bases left between them. CDR3 length: 14 residues. The CDR3 sequence: CASSFVRTNYGYTF. For the CDR3, the DNA is TGCGCCAGCAGTTTCGTGAGGACTAACTATGGCTACACCTTC.

This clone was detected only a few times. The chain has TRBV9 and TRBJ2-5, with D possibly TRBD1 on 5 matching bases. Trimming took off 0 bases at V and 4 bases at J, with 16 bases between the two ends. This CDR3 has 16 residues. The V gene's germline CDR1 is SGDLS and CDR2 YYNGEE. CDR3: CASSVDGRASGETQYF. CDR3 in DNA: TGTGCCAGCAGCGTAGATGGCAGGGCGAGTGGAGAGACCCAGTACTTC.

This rearrangement joins TRBV7-3 to TRBJ1-6, with TRBD1 as a possible D gene (6 bases). V gave up 5 bases and J gave up 6 bases, with 14 bases separating them. The CDR3 spans 15 residues. Looked up from germline, CDR1 is SGHTA and CDR2 is FQGTGA. This chain's CDR3 is CASSRSRTANSPLHF. CDR3 DNA sequence: TGTGCCAGCAGCCGAAGTCGGACAGCTAATTCACCCCTCCACTTT.

This chain joins TRBV5-5 and TRBJ2-7; 8 bases fit TRBD1. CDR1 is SGHKS and CDR2 is YYEKEE in the germline V gene (reference sequence). The CDR3 extends over 14 amino acids. The V gene end was trimmed by 3 bases and the J gene end by 3 bases; junction bases not matched to a gene: 5. The CDR3 loop reads CASSSQGARYEQYF. CDR3 in DNA: TGTGCCAGCAGCTCGCAGGGGGCCCGCTACGAGCAGTACTTC.

There are a few counts of this clone. The chain joins TRBV4-2 to TRBJ1-2; D unresolved. V was trimmed by 4 bases and J by 2 bases, leaving 11 bases between them. Per germline, CDR1 LGHNA and CDR2 YNFKEQ. This CDR3 has 14 amino acids. CDR3 nucleotide sequence: TGTGCCAGCAGCCCTGAGGGCGGGAACTATGGCTACACCTTC. Protein sequence: CASSPEGGNYGYTF.

This clone was counted a few times. The chain combines TRBV30 with TRBJ2-2; a weak D match, TRBD2 (5 bases). With 1 base removed from V and 0 bases from J, the gap between germline ends came to 9 bases. CDR1 GTSNPN and CDR2 SVGIG come from the germline V gene (reference sequence). CDR3 size: 15 residues. The CDR3 DNA is TGTGCCTGGAGTGGAGTAGCGTCGAACACCGGGGAGCTGTTTTTT. This codes for CAWSGVASNTGELFF.

This clone was counted only a few times. The chain has TRBV6-4 and TRBJ2-3, with 9 positions matching TRBD1. After removal of 4 bases from V and 1 base from J, the junction contained 0 bases not matched to a gene. This CDR3 spans 14 amino acids. Germline assignment: CDR1 MRHNA and CDR2 SNTAGT. The DNA for the CDR3 is TGTGCCAGCAGTGGGACAGGGGGCACAGATACGCAGTATTTT. This gives the protein CASSGTGGTDTQYF.